Following are 9 T cell receptor beta chains from one sample sequenced in a study of CD8+CD57+ T cells in acquired aplastic anemia. The authors sequenced patients whose flow cytometry had shown CD8+CD57+ cell expansion. The study profiled TCR beta VDJ and CDR3 using genomic DNA as template. From the reads, TCRdb called clonotypes with MiXCR, one entry per CDR3 protein. The repertoire holds 150,000 to 200,000 distinct CDR3 sequences, around 48% seen once, with over 0.95% in the top ten. Sequenced input: sorted CD4+, CD8+, or CD8+CD57+ T cells (not recorded which) from PBMCs. The origin of the receptors is a human donor with aplastic anemia.

This clonotype was recorded a few times. This clone may be a read error of a much larger clone one base away. The rearrangement uses TRBV7-8 and TRBJ1-1; no clear D gene. This CDR3 has 14 amino acids. The V gene lost 6 bases and the J gene lost 6 bases, with 17 bases spanning the gap. Per the germline V gene, CDR1 is SGHVS and CDR2 is FQNEAQ. The CDR3 bases are TGTGCCAGCAGTCGCAATCCCCTCGGCGCTGAAGCTTTCTTT. It encodes CASSRNPLGAEAFF. Full variable domain (missing parts from reference TRBV7-8 and TRBJ1-1): GAGVSQSPRYKVAKRGQDVALRCDPISGHVSLFWYQQALGQGPEFLTYFQNEAQLDKSGLPSDRFFAERPEGSVSTLKIQRTQQEDSAVYLCASSRNPLGAEAFFGQGTRLTVV.

Many counts were recorded for this clonotype. The rearrangement joins TRBV4-2 to TRBJ2-7, with TRBD1 identical over 7 bases. CDR1 LGHNA and CDR2 YNFKEQ come from the germline V gene. There are 15 residues in the CDR3. V shed 4 bases, J shed 4 bases, and the junction held 10 bases outside the gene matches. The CDR3 sequence is CASSPQTATGYEQYF. The CDR3 region has the DNA TGTGCCAGCAGCCCCCAAACGGCGACAGGGTACGAGCAGTACTTC.

This clonotype was found a few times. This chain joins TRBV6-2 or TRBV6-3 and TRBJ2-5; D is undetermined. CDR3 length: 14 amino acids. Trimming stripped 2 bases from V and 7 bases from J, with 14 bases between. Looked up from germline, CDR1 is MNHEY and CDR2 is SVGEGT. CDR3: CASSYDGVLRTQYF. The CDR3 nucleotides are TGTGCCAGCAGTTACGATGGGGTCCTAAGGACCCAGTACTTC.

The chain is built from TRBV6-1 and TRBJ1-5, with TRBD1 matching over 7 bases. Germline assignment: CDR1 MNHNS and CDR2 SASEGT. The CDR3 length is 16 residues. V trimming: 8 bases; J trimming: 2 bases; junction bases outside the gene matches: 12. The CDR3: CASGGSWTGGNQPQHF. CDR3 nucleotides: TGTGCCAGCGGGGGCTCTTGGACAGGTGGCAATCAGCCCCAGCATTTT.

There are many counts of this clonotype. The chain links TRBV19 to TRBJ2-1, with D perhaps matching TRBD1 (7 bases). Trimming removed 7 bases at V and 6 bases at J, with 25 bases between. The CDR3 totals 17 residues. The germline CDR1 and CDR2 sequences are LNHDA and SQIVND (reference sequence). The CDR3 region is CASMPRHLRQGGNEQFF. CDR3 DNA: TGTGCCAGTATGCCCCGGCACCTGAGACAGGGAGGCAATGAGCAGTTCTTC.

This clonotype showed up many times. The CDR3 nucleotides are TGTGCCAGTAGCCCAGGGGTCGCAGATACGCAGTATTTT. It is translated as CASSPGVADTQYF. The chain recombines TRBV19 with TRBJ2-3, with D tentatively TRBD1 (6 bases). V dropped 6 bases and J dropped 4 bases, with 11 bases sitting between them. Germline V gene sequence: CDR1 LNHDA, CDR2 SQIVND (reference sequence). The CDR3 runs 13 residues.

V is TRBV12-3 or TRBV12-4 and J is TRBJ1-1, with TRBD1 as a possible D gene (5 bases). Trimming shortened V by 5 bases and J by 5 bases, and 21 bases separated the two germline ends. This CDR3 is 16 amino acids long. CDR3 bases: TGTGCCAGCAGTAGAGGAGTGGGTCAGGGAGGGACTGAAGCTTTCTTT. Translation: CASSRGVGQGGTEAFF.

This clonotype was recorded many times. This rearrangement joins TRBV6-5 to TRBJ1-5; D uncertain. This CDR3 is 12 amino acids long. In germline, CDR1 is MNHEY, CDR2 SVGAGI. V was trimmed by 6 bases and J by 6 bases, leaving 9 bases between them. The CDR3 nucleotides are TGTGCCAGCAGCCTCCGGGGTCAGCCCCAGCATTTT. Its protein is CASSLRGQPQHF.

This clonotype has a handful of counts. A read error may be the cause here, since a much bigger clone is one base away. Given the absence of the conserved phenylalanine or tryptophan at the CDR3 end, a read error is likely. V and J are TRBV5-1 and TRBJ1-1, with a possible D match to TRBD1 (6 bases). Between the trimmed V and J ends, which lost 4 bases and 2 bases, there was a span of 9 bases. Germline V lookup: CDR1 SGHRS, CDR2 YFSETQ. The CDR3 consists of 13 residues. The CDR3 is CASSQGTNTEAFL. CDR3 sequence (DNA): TGCGCCAGCAGCCAGGGGACAAACACTGAAGCTTTCCTT.